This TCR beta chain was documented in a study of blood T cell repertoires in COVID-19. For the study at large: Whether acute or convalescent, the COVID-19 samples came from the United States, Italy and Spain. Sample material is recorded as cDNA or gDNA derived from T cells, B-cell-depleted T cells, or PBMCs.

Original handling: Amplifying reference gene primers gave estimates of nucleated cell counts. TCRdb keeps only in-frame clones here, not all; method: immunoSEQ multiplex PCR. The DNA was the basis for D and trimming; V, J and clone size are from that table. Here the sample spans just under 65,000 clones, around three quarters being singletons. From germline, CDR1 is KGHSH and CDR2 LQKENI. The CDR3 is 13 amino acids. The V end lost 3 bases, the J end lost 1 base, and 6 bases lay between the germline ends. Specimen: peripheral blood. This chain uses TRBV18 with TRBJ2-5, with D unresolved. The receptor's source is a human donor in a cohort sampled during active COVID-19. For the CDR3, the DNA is TGTGCCAGCTCACCGAGTCCCCAAGAGACCCAGTACTTC. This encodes CASSPSPQETQYF.